This TCR beta chain originates from a study of shared clonotypes between healthy human individuals. Findings of the study overall: Some naive CD4 clonotypes, approximately 4.5%, turned up in common across a handful of donors.

Assay used: immunoSEQ multiplex PCR; TCRdb lists only in-frame clones, some missing. Here the sample spans some 650,000 clones, about 97% being singletons. V lost 4 bases to trimming and J lost 0 bases; unmatched junction nucleotides: 4. This CDR3 has 16 residues. From germline, CDR1 is ENHRY and CDR2 SYGVKD. Details on this clone: As yet, its antigen is unknown.

The TCR originated in a woman in her twenties or thirties in good health. Sequenced sample: naive CD4+ T cells sorted from blood. The subset here: CD45RA+ positively selected. J is TRBJ2-1 and V is TRBV10-3, with TRBD2 matching 9 bases. CDR3 region: CAISAGSGSSYNEQFF. CDR3 DNA: TGTGCCATCAGTGCAGGTAGCGGGAGCTCCTACAATGAGCAGTTCTTC.